This T cell receptor (beta chain) was observed in a study of blood T cell repertoires in COVID-19. At the level of the study: PBMCs, B-cell-depleted T cells, or T cells provided the cDNA or gDNA that made up the material.

The CDR3 contains 15 residues. Germline loops: CDR1 SGHRS, CDR2 YFSETQ. With 0 bases clipped from V and 1 base from J, the junction kept 1 base outside the gene matches. The table came from immunoSEQ multiplex PCR; TCRdb's copy has only in-frame clones and leaves some out. The table shows about 16,000 clones, with roughly 91% occurring only once. The source of this sequence is a man in his fifties or sixties with acute or convalescent COVID-19. The chain employs TRBV5-1 and TRBJ1-1; TRBD1 aligns across 9 bases. The sequenced material came from peripheral blood. The CDR3 bases are TGCGCCAGCAGCTTGGCGGGACAGGGGAACACTGAAGCTTTCTTT. Protein: CASSLAGQGNTEAFF.